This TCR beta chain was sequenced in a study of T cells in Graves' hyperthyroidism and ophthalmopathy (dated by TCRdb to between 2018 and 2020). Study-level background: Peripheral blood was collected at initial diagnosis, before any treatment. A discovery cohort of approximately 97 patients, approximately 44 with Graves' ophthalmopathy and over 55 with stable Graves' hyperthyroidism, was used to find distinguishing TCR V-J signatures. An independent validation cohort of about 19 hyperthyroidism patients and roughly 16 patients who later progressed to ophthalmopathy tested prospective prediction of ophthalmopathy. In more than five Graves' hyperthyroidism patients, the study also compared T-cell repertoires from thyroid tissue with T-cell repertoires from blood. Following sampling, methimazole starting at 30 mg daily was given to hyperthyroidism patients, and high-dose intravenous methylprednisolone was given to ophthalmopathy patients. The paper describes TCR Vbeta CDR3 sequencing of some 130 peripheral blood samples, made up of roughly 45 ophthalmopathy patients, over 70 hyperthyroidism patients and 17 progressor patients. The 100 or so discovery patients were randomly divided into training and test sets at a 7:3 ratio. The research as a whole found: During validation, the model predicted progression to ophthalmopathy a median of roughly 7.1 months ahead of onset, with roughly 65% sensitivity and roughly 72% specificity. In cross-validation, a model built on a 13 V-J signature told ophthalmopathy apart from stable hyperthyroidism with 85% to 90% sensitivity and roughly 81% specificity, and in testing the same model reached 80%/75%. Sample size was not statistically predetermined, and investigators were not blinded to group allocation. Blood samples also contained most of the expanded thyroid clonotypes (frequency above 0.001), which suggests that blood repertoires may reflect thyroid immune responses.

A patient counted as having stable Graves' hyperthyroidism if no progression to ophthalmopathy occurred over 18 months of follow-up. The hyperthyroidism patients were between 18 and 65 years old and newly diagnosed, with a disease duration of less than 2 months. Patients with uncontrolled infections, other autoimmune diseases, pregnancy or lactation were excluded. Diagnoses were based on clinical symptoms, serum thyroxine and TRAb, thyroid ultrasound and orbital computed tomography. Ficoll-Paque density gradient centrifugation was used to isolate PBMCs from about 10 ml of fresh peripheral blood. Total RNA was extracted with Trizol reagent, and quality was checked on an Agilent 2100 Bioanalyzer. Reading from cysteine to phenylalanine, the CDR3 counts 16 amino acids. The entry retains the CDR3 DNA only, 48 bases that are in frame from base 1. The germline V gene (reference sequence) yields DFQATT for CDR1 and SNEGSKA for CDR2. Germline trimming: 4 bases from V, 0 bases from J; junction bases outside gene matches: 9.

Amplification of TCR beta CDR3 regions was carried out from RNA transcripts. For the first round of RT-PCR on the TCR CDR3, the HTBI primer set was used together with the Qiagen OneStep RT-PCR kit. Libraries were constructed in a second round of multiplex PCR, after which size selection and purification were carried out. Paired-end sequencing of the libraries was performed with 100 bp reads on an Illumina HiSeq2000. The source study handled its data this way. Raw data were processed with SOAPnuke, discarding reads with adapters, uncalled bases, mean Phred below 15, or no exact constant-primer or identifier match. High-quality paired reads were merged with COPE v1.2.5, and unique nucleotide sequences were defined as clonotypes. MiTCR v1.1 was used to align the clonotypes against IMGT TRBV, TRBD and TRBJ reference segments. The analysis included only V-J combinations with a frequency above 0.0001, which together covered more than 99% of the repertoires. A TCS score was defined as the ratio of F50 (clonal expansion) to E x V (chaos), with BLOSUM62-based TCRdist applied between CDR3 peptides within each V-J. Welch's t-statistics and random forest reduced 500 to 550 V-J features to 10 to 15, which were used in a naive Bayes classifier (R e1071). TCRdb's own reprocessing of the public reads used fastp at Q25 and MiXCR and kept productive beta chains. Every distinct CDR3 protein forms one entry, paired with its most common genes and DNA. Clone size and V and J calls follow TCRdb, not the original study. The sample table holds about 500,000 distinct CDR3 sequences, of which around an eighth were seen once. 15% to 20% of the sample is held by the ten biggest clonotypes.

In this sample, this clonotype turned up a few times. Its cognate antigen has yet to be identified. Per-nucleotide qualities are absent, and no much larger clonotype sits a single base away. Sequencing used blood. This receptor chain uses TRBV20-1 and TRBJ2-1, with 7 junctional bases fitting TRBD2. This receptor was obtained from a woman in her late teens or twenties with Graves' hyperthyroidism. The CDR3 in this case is CSATTQTSFSYNEQFF. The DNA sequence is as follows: TGCAGTGCTACAACTCAGACTAGCTTCTCCTACAATGAGCAGTTCTTC.